This TCR beta chain was recorded in a study of vaccination effects on CD4 cells after COVID-19. CDR1 and CDR2 (germline): LGHNA, YNFKEQ. The CDR3 is made up of 17 amino acids. The V gene end was trimmed by 1 base and the J gene end by 6 bases; junction bases not matched to a gene: 7. ViraFEST assay sequencing came after antigen-specific CD4+ T cells were expanded with viral peptide pools. Between days 10 and 11 of culture, CD4+ T cells were separated out. Absence of prior SARS-CoV-2 infection characterized the vaccine recipients, who showed negative nucleocapsid antibodies. The protocol was immunoSEQ multiplex PCR, while the TCRdb copy is restricted to in-frame clones and leaves out a portion. The sample shows 73,000 or so clones, 60% to 85% of them seen only once. In regard to this clone: What it binds is not known.

The source is a human donor who received a COVID-19 vaccine. The chain is built from TRBV4-2 and TRBJ2-5; 14 bases are shared with TRBD2. Material: CD4+ T cells from PBMCs cultured with SARS-CoV-2 spike peptides, obtained before COVID-19 vaccination. The DNA of the CDR3 is TGTGCCAGCAGCCAAGGACAAGGGACTAGCGGGGGACAGACCCAGTACTTC. Translated, it gives CASSQGQGTSGGQTQYF.